These T cell receptor beta chains were read from a single sample in a study of T cell responses to AZD1222 COVID-19 vaccine. TCRdb's table, derived via immunoSEQ multiplex PCR, lists solely in-frame clones and lacks some. This repertoire shows roughly 200,000 clones, roughly 92% found once; its top ten account for around 3.5%. This sample comprised peripheral blood, obtained 28 days after the second AZD1222 dose. Every receptor here comes from an adult who received the AZD1222 COVID-19 vaccine. The CDR3 runs from the conserved cysteine through the conserved F or W. A D gene is named only where the DNA matches it firmly. For some rows the clone size is stated as once, few or many, or as a class when expanded; others skip it.

j_call v_call d_call clone_size cdr3_aa cdr3_nt
TRBJ2-2 TRBV9 . few CASSPRGGSGELFF TGTGCCAGCAGCCCCAGAGGGGGAAGCGGGGAGCTGTTTTTT
TRBJ2-2 TRBV20-1 . . CSASSGPNTGELFF TGCAGTGCTAGTTCTGGGCCCAACACCGGGGAGCTGTTTTTT
TRBJ2-2 TRBV5-6 . once CASSHIWDTTNTGELFF TGTGCCAGCAGTCACATCTGGGACACCACGAACACCGGGGAGCTGTTTTTT
TRBJ2-1 TRBV29-1 . . CSESLGGHEQFF TGCAGCGAATCACTAGGAGGCCATGAGCAGTTCTTC
TRBJ2-3 TRBV7-3 TRBD2 . CASSPQVPGLAGGPTDTQYF TGTGCCAGCAGCCCCCAAGTCCCGGGACTAGCGGGAGGACCCACAGATACGCAGTATTTT
TRBJ1-4 TRBV6-1 . . CASSEFAGATNEKLFF TGTGCCAGCAGTGAATTTGCGGGTGCAACTAATGAAAAACTGTTTTTT
TRBJ2-5 TRBV6-5 . . CASSYGGNQYF TGTGCCAGCAGTTACGGCGGGAACCAGTACTTC
TRBJ2-2 TRBV9 TRBD2 . CASSLSGRAWTGELFF TGTGCCAGCAGCCTTAGCGGGAGGGCCTGGACCGGGGAGCTGTTTTTT
TRBJ1-1 TRBV5-1 . once CASSPASGNTEAFF TGCGCCAGCAGCCCGGCGTCGGGGAACACTGAAGCTTTCTTT
TRBJ2-5 TRBV27 . . CASSYEGGETQYF TGTGCCAGCAGTTATGAGGGCGGCGAGACCCAGTACTTC
TRBJ2-7 TRBV28 TRBD1 . CASSSGTGGYEQYF TGTGCCAGCAGTTCGGGGACAGGGGGATACGAGCAGTACTTC
TRBJ1-1 TRBV6-5 . . CASSFELYTEAFF TGTGCCAGCAGCTTCGAACTTTACACTGAAGCTTTCTTT
TRBJ2-3 TRBV28 TRBD2 . CASTPGGLGTDTQYF TGTGCCAGCACCCCGGGGGGTTTGGGCACAGATACGCAGTATTTT
TRBJ2-5 TRBV5-5 . . CASSVGVTETQYF TGTGCCAGCAGCGTGGGGGTAACAGAGACCCAGTACTTC
TRBJ2-6 TRBV5-1 . . CASSLDQGFSGANVLTF TGCGCCAGCAGCTTGGACCAGGGCTTTTCTGGGGCCAACGTCCTGACTTTC
TRBJ1-1 TRBV6-2/TRBV6-3 . . CASSYSIQGGPLNTEAFF TGTGCCAGCAGTTACTCGATCCAGGGAGGGCCCTTGAACACTGAAGCTTTCTTT
TRBJ2-3 TRBV28 . . CASIGDSTDTQYF TGTGCCAGCATAGGGGATAGCACAGATACGCAGTATTTT
TRBJ2-1 TRBV3-1/TRBV3-2 . . CASSQGSTTEQFF TGTGCCAGCAGCCAAGGTAGTACGACTGAGCAGTTCTTC
TRBJ2-1 TRBV7-2 . . CASSLRLVSYNEQFF TGTGCCAGCAGCTTACGACTAGTTAGCTACAATGAGCAGTTCTTC
TRBJ2-1 TRBV7-9 . . CASIARREDNEQFF TGTGCCAGCATCGCCCGAAGGGAGGACAATGAGCAGTTCTTC
TRBJ2-7 TRBV25-1 . . CASSEYTYEQYF TGTGCCAGCAGTGAATATACCTACGAGCAGTACTTC
TRBJ2-5 TRBV11-2 . . CASSLPPGWALQETQYF TGTGCCAGCAGCCTCCCCCCCGGGTGGGCGCTCCAAGAGACCCAGTACTTC
TRBJ2-2 TRBV24-1 . . CATSDFRAGELFF TGTGCCACCAGTGATTTTCGGGCCGGGGAGCTGTTTTTT
TRBJ2-4 TRBV28 . . CASSSMGLDIQYF TGTGCCAGCAGTTCTATGGGGCTGGACATTCAGTACTTC
TRBJ1-4 TRBV6-5 . . CASSTTGRWEKLFF TGTGCCAGCAGTACTACAGGGAGGTGGGAAAAACTGTTTTTT
TRBJ1-3 TRBV6-5 . . CASSHLGGGGNTIYF TGTGCCAGCAGCCACCTCGGGGGGGGCGGAAACACCATATATTTT
TRBJ1-2 TRBV12-3/TRBV12-4 . . CASSLGHPYGYTF TGTGCCAGCAGTTTAGGACATCCCTATGGCTACACCTTC
TRBJ1-4 TRBV3-1/TRBV3-2 TRBD1 . CASSQGDRGEKLFF TGTGCCAGCAGCCAAGGGGACAGGGGAGAAAAACTGTTTTTT
TRBJ2-3 TRBV6-5 TRBD2 . CASRGLALMTDTQYF TGTGCCAGCAGGGGACTAGCGTTGATGACAGATACGCAGTATTTT
TRBJ2-1 TRBV3-1/TRBV3-2 . . CASSWGTVFLHNEQFF TGTGCCAGCAGCTGGGGGACGGTGTTCTTGCACAATGAGCAGTTCTTC
TRBJ1-2 TRBV28 . . CASIPGYPFNYGYTF TGTGCCAGCATCCCCGGGTACCCCTTTAACTATGGCTACACCTTC